This T cell receptor (beta chain) was captured by sequencing in a study of shared clonotypes between healthy human individuals. Study information: Samples came from a couple of female and a few male donors aged 18 to 49. Study-wide results and limits: The sampled material consisted only of blood, and tissue repertoires are likely to differ.

The data were produced by immunoSEQ multiplex PCR, yet TCRdb's version contains in-frame clones alone and is incomplete. The repertoire holds some 2,400,000 clones, with approximately 94% as singletons. Germline CDR1 SGHTS, CDR2 YDEGEE. This CDR3 is 15 amino acids long. V lost 3 bases to trimming and J lost 2 bases, with 15 bases between them. Researchers partitioned CD4+ cells into CD45RA+ naive and CD45RA-negative memory subsets. Points on this clone: What it recognizes is unknown.

Input material: naive CD4+ T cells sorted from blood. The sample's subset: CD45RA+ positively selected. This clonotype originated in a man between 18 and 29 years old in good health. The V call is TRBV5-8, the J call TRBJ2-7; either TRBD1 or TRBD2 may fit D (5 bases each). The CDR3 bases are TGTGCCAGCAGCTCTTACCGGGACGGAACCTACGAGCAGTACTTC. Translated, it gives CASSSYRDGTYEQYF.